The 2 T cell receptor beta chains listed next were all sequenced from one sample in a study of cytomegalovirus exposure and HLA in healthy donors. With 60 Vbeta and 13 Jbeta primers, the PCR was carried out. Produced via immunoSEQ multiplex PCR; TCRdb's table is partial and in-frame only. The sample records over 200,000 clones, roughly 79% being singletons. What was sequenced was PBMCs. The origin of the receptors is a woman between 40 and 50 years old in good health and CMV-seronegative.

The chain has TRBV5-1 and TRBJ2-7; 10 positions agree with TRBD2. Trimming took 1 base from V and 0 from J; bases not matched to a gene: 7. There are 17 residues in the CDR3. Germline assignment: CDR1 SGHRS and CDR2 YFSETQ. CDR3 DNA sequence: TGCGCCAGCAGCTTGTGGCTAGCGGGGGTAAGCTCCTACGAGCAGTACTTC. Residues: CASSLWLAGVSSYEQYF.

V gene TRBV2 combines with J gene TRBJ2-7, with 11 bases identical to TRBD2. Per the germline V gene, CDR1 is SNHLY and CDR2 is FYNNEI. The CDR3 is 14 residues long. J gave up 5 bases and V 4 bases, and 4 bases lay outside the gene matches. CDR3 sequence reads: CASSVETSGDEQYF. CDR3 nucleotide sequence: TGTGCCAGCAGTGTCGAGACTAGCGGGGACGAGCAGTACTTC.